The 3 T cell receptor beta chains below come from one sample, sequenced in a study of cytomegalovirus exposure and HLA in healthy donors. With 60 Vbeta and 13 Jbeta primers, the PCR was carried out. Clones were read by immunoSEQ multiplex PCR, and TCRdb kept only the in-frame ones, dropping some. The table has 300,000 or so clones, 80% to 90% seen once. Sequenced input: PBMCs. Every receptor here comes from a middle-aged woman in good health and CMV-seropositive.

Concerning this clone itself: A junction end diverges from the germline sequence, so it may reflect a read error. V and J are TRBV7-9 and TRBJ1-1; D is unresolved. Germline V gene lookup returns CDR1 SEHNR and CDR2 FQNEAQ (reference sequence). The CDR3 length is 12 residues. DNA of the CDR3: TGTGCCAGCAGTTTAGAGGAACAGAAAGCTTTCTTT. Translated: CASSLEEQKAFF.

This sequence joins TRBV28 and TRBJ1-1; D not certain. The germline CDR1 and CDR2 sequences are MDHEN and SYDVKM. The CDR3 length is 12 residues. With 3 bases removed from V and 5 bases from J, the gap between germline ends came to 7 bases. The CDR3 protein is CASSLPYTEAFF. The CDR3 DNA sequence: TGTGCCAGCAGTTTGCCCTATACTGAAGCTTTCTTT. The whole variable domain, remainder taken from reference TRBV28 and TRBJ1-1, is DVKVTQSSRYLVKRTGEKVFLECVQDMDHENMFWYRQDPGLGLRLIYFSYDVKMKEKGDIPEGYSVSREKKERFSLILESASTNQTSMYLCASSLPYTEAFFGQGTRLTVV.

V gene TRBV5-1 combines with J gene TRBJ2-5, with TRBD2 matching over 10 bases. Trimming at V came to 4 bases and at J to 9 bases, leaving 6 bases not matched to a gene. Germline CDR1 and CDR2: SGHRS and YFSETQ. This CDR3 is built from 13 residues. CDR3 region: CASSTSGARAQYF. In nucleotides, the CDR3 is TGCGCCAGCAGCACTAGCGGGGCTAGGGCCCAGTACTTC.